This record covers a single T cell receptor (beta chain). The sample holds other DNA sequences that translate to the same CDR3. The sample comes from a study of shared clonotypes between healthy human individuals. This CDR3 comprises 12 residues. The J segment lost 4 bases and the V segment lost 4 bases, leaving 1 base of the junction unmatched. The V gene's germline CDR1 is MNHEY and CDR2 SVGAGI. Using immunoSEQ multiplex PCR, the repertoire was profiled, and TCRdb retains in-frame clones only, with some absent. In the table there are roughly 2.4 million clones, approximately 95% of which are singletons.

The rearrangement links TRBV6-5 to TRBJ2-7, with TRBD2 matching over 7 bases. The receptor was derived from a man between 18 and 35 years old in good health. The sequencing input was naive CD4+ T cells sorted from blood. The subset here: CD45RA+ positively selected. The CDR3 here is CASSWGGYEQYF. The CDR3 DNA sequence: TGTGCCAGCAGTTGGGGGGGGTACGAGCAGTACTTC.